This TCR beta chain was profiled in a study of T cells in Graves' hyperthyroidism and ophthalmopathy. The CDR3 is made up of 14 amino acids. V lost 5 bases and J lost 4; bases outside the gene matches: 7. Germline CDR1 SEHNR, CDR2 FQNEAQ (reference sequence). Extraction of PBMCs used roughly 9.4 ml of fresh peripheral blood. Researchers took RNA transcripts and amplified the TCR beta CDR3 regions from them. The TCR CDR3 was amplified in a first-round RT-PCR using the HTBI primer set. TCRdb passed the multiplex PCR reads through MiXCR, listing each CDR3 protein once. The sample lists hundreds of thousands of distinct CDR3 sequences, more than 30% seen once, with 8.9% in the top ten.

The sequence was obtained from a young man with Graves' hyperthyroidism. Sequencing was performed on blood. This sequence joins TRBV7-9 and TRBJ1-2, with 7 bases that match TRBD1. In DNA, the CDR3 is TGTGCCAGCAGCCCAACAGGGGATGGCTATGGCTACACCTTC. This encodes CASSPTGDGYGYTF.